This T cell receptor beta chain is from a study of CD8 T cells in Susac syndrome. Whole-study results and caveats: The study conceded that its TCR sequencing and HLA analysis involved relatively few individuals.

Germline CDR1 and CDR2: MNHNY and SVGAGI (reference sequence). Trimming at V came to 10 bases and at J to 0 bases, leaving 7 bases not matched to a gene. The CDR3 spans 14 residues. On this clonotype: No antigen is known for it.

Random hexamers primed reverse transcription of about 0.45 to 1 ug RNA. Multiplex PCR with immunoSEQ amplified the TCR beta CDR3 across 54 Vbeta and 13 Jbeta. TCRdb analysed the immunoSEQ multiplex PCR reads with MiXCR anew, one entry per CDR3 protein. This table has some 130,000 distinct CDR3 sequences, about 94% appearing once. The multiple sclerosis controls, all treatment-naive patients, had relapsing-remitting disease that was stable or active. The sequenced material came from CD4+ T cells from PBMCs. V and J are TRBV6-6 and TRBJ2-3; 7 bases are a match to TRBD2. The clonotype comes from a human donor with multiple sclerosis. Written as DNA, the CDR3 is TGTGCCATCCAGCGGGACCGAAGCACAGATACGCAGTATTTT. Its protein product is CAIQRDRSTDTQYF.